These 14 T cell receptor beta chains were all obtained from the same sample, sequenced in a study of OX40 agonist ivuxolimab in advanced cancers. Profiled with immunoSEQ multiplex PCR; TCRdb holds only in-frame clones, not every one. The sample shows over 40,000 clones, approximately 87% of them seen only once. The sample in question was CD4+ or CD8+ T cells sorted from blood, obtained in a trial of the OX40 agonist ivuxolimab. These receptors came from an adult with an advanced solid tumor such as melanoma, head and neck, liver or kidney cancer.

This sequence joins TRBV6-1 and TRBJ1-1, with 7 positions matching TRBD1. The V and J ends lost 8 bases and 1 base, in that order; junction bases with no gene match: 7. CDR3 size: 14 residues. Germline lookup yields CDR1 MNHNS and CDR2 SASEGT. CDR3 nucleotides: TGTGCCAGCCAAGACAGGGCGGCGAACACTGAAGCTTTCTTT. Translated: CASQDRAANTEAFF.

Only one count was recorded for this clone. This chain joins TRBV7-5 and TRBJ2-2; the table calls TRBD1, which could not be checked here. TRBV7-5 is termed a pseudogene. The CDR3 covers 16 residues. The CDR3 sequence is CARRKQAGDNTGELFF. The CDR3 DNA reads TGTGCCAGAAGAAAACAAGCAGGGGATAACACCGGGGAGCTGTTTTTT.

J is TRBJ2-3 and V is TRBV4-2; the D gene is possibly TRBD2 (6 bases). The germline V gene has CDR1 LGHNA and CDR2 YNFKEQ. The CDR3 is 16 residues long. Trimming shortened V by 5 bases and J by 2 bases, and 17 bases separated the two germline ends. CDR3: CASSLGLSPFTDTQYF. The CDR3 DNA reads TGTGCCAGCAGCTTGGGACTTTCCCCTTTCACAGATACGCAGTATTTT.

V gene TRBV28 combines with J gene TRBJ2-1; the D is unclear. The V gene's germline CDR1 is MDHEN and CDR2 SYDVKM. Trimming took off 3 bases at V and 7 bases at J, with 19 bases between the two ends. CDR3 size: 16 residues. The CDR3 region has the DNA TGTGCCAGCAGTTTTCCGTTAATGGGAAATGGAAATGAGCAGTTCTTC. It yields the protein CASSFPLMGNGNEQFF.

The chain joins TRBV5-1 to TRBJ2-7; possibly TRBD2 for D (6 bases). CDR1 and CDR2 (germline): SGHRS, YFSETQ. Trimming took 1 base from V and 3 from J, leaving 20 bases between them. The CDR3 runs 17 residues. CDR3 in amino acids: CASSLWGGDLPNYEQYF. Here the CDR3 DNA reads TGCGCCAGCAGCTTGTGGGGCGGGGACTTACCGAACTACGAGCAGTACTTC.

The rearrangement links TRBV9 to TRBJ1-6; TRBD1 is a possible D gene (6 bases). V was cut by 4 bases and J by 9 bases, with 14 bases left in between. The CDR3 is 14 residues long. Germline-derived CDR1 and CDR2 are SGDLS and YYNGEE. The CDR3 sequence is CASSPGAGVSPLHF. The CDR3 DNA sequence: TGTGCCAGCAGCCCCGGCGCAGGGGTTTCACCCCTCCACTTT.

The chain links TRBV28 to TRBJ2-3; 10 bases agree with TRBD1. V lost 2 bases and J lost 6; bases outside the gene matches: 8. The CDR3 is 16 amino acids. Germline V gene lookup returns CDR1 MDHEN and CDR2 SYDVKM. The CDR3 is CASSLPRQGARDTQYF. In nucleotides, the CDR3 is TGTGCCAGCAGTTTACCACGACAGGGGGCTAGGGATACGCAGTATTTT.

This chain joins TRBV19 and TRBJ1-5; TRBD1 might be the D (5 bases). Germline loops: CDR1 LNHDA, CDR2 SQIVND (reference sequence). The length of the CDR3 is 14 residues. V gave up 3 bases and J gave up 7 bases, with 13 bases separating them. CDR3 residues: CASSIPRGRQPQHF. In DNA form, the CDR3 reads TGTGCCAGTAGTATTCCGAGGGGAAGACAGCCCCAGCATTTT.

This chain links TRBV18 with TRBJ1-2; 7 bases align to TRBD1. CDR1 and CDR2 (germline): KGHSH, LQKENI. V shed 4 bases, J shed 3 bases, and the junction held 5 bases outside the gene matches. The CDR3 is made up of 14 amino acids. The CDR3 sequence: CASSLQTGDYGYTF. The CDR3 DNA is TGTGCCAGCTCACTTCAAACAGGGGACTATGGCTACACCTTC.

This clone has just a few counts. CDR3 in amino acids: CASSPGTGNTHGYTF. The CDR3 nucleotides are TGTGCCAGCTCACCAGGGACAGGGAATACCCATGGCTACACCTTC. The V call is TRBV18, the J call TRBJ1-2, with 9 bases lining up with TRBD1. This CDR3 has 15 amino acids. V dropped 2 bases and J dropped 6; count of bases not matched to a gene: 7. Germline loops: CDR1 KGHSH, CDR2 LQKENI.

The chain uses TRBV6-6 and TRBJ2-7, with D possibly matching TRBD2 (5 bases). V was trimmed by 5 bases and J by 4 bases, leaving 9 bases between them. CDR1 and CDR2 from the germline V gene are MNHNY and SVGAGI (reference sequence). This CDR3 contains 12 residues. The CDR3 reads CASSAGGYEQYF. In DNA form, the CDR3 reads TGTGCCAGCAGTGCCGGAGGTTACGAGCAGTACTTC.

This clone has more than one count but fewer than ten. Other nucleotide sequences in the sample specify the same CDR3. This chain joins TRBV5-1 and TRBJ2-3, with TRBD2 matching 11 bases. CDR3 length: 14 residues. J was trimmed by 2 bases and V by 10 bases; bases with no gene match: 6. Germline values: CDR1 SGHRS, CDR2 YFSETQ. The CDR3 protein is CAGRLAGNTDTQYF. Here the CDR3 DNA reads TGCGCCGGCCGACTAGCGGGAAACACAGATACGCAGTATTTT.

This chain uses TRBV27 with TRBJ1-5; D is unclear. V was trimmed by 3 bases and J by 4 bases, leaving 13 bases between them. The CDR3 contains 15 residues. The germline V gene encodes CDR1 MNHEY and CDR2 SMNVEV (reference sequence). The CDR3 DNA reads TGTGCCAGCAGTTTGGGAGGCCTCGGAAATCAGCCCCAGCATTTT. Translated, it gives CASSLGGLGNQPQHF.

This clone was seen only a few times. V gene TRBV16 combines with J gene TRBJ2-7, with D unresolved. The CDR3 has 11 residues. V gave up 4 bases and J gave up 4 bases, with 5 bases separating them. Germline V gene data show CDR1 as KGHSY and CDR2 as FQNENV. CDR3 sequence reads: CASSLGYEQYF. For the CDR3, the DNA is TGTGCCAGCAGCCTTGGATACGAGCAGTACTTC.